The TCR beta chain described here comes from a study of a mutant IDH1 vaccine in newly diagnosed glioma. Study background: Of the patients given treatment, approximately 60% were male and about 40% were female, and a mean age of around 41 years was recorded. Before enrollment, the patients had been treated with radiotherapy alone, temozolomide alone, or both together. Most of them had received both.

The table came from immunoSEQ multiplex PCR; TCRdb's copy has only in-frame clones and leaves some out. The sample carries fewer than 35,000 clones, about 70% recorded once. CDR3 length: 15 residues. Trimming left V 2 bases short and J 1 base short, with 10 bases between. Germline CDR1 SGHTA, CDR2 FQGNSA. As for this clone: Its cognate antigen is unknown.

The sample's time point: week 35, safety follow-up. Each dose delivered 300 ug of mutant IDH1 20-mer peptide subcutaneously with imiquimod. Across weeks 1, 3, 5, 7, 11, 15, 19 and 23, patients received a vaccination each time, eight in all. This sequence originates from a man aged 45-60 years with glioma. The sample here was PBMCs, taken from a glioma patient whose treatment included an IDH1 peptide vaccine. This rearrangement joins TRBV7-2 to TRBJ2-3; D unresolved. The CDR3 spells CASSLSLQGTDTQYF. CDR3 nucleotide sequence: TGTGCCAGCAGCTTAAGTCTCCAGGGCACAGATACGCAGTATTTT.